A single T cell receptor beta chain is shown here with its context. The data are from a study of blood T cells in healthy people across ages. Study information: About one barcoded beta molecule per two T cells was the capture yield of template switching.

The CDR3 length is 14 residues. V lost 3 bases and J lost 5; bases outside the gene matches: 3. The germline gives CDR1 KGHDR, CDR2 SFDVKD. Sample-barcoded 5' priming and a J-beta primer mix drove a second PCR of 7 to 11 cycles. The template-switch adaptor, which had 12 random nucleotides, put a tag on each cDNA molecule. TCRdb itself ran the 5' RACE reads through MiXCR, one entry per CDR3 protein. The table shows about 630,000 distinct CDR3 sequences, with around 20% occurring only once. Sequencing input: blood. This sequence originates from a man aged 65-85 years in good health. The genes are TRBV24-1 and TRBJ1-2, with 9 bases lining up with TRBD1. The CDR3 nucleotides are TGTGCCACCAGTGATCGAGGGACAGGGTATGGCTACACCTTC. Residues: CATSDRGTGYGYTF.